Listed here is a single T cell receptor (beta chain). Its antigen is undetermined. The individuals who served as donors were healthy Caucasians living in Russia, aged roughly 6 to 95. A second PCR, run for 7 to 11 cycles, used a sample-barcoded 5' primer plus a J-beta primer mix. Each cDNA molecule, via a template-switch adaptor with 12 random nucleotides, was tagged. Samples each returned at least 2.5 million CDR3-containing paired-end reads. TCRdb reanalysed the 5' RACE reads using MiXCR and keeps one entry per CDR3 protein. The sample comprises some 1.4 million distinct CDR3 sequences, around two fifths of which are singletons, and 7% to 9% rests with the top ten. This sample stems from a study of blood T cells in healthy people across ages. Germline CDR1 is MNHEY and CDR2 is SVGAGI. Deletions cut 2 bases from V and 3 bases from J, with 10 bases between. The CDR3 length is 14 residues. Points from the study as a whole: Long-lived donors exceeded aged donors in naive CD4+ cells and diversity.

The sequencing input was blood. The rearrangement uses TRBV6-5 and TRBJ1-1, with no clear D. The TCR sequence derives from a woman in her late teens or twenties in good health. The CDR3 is CASSYRPGYTEAFF. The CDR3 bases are TGTGCCAGCAGTTACCGTCCGGGGTACACTGAAGCTTTCTTT.